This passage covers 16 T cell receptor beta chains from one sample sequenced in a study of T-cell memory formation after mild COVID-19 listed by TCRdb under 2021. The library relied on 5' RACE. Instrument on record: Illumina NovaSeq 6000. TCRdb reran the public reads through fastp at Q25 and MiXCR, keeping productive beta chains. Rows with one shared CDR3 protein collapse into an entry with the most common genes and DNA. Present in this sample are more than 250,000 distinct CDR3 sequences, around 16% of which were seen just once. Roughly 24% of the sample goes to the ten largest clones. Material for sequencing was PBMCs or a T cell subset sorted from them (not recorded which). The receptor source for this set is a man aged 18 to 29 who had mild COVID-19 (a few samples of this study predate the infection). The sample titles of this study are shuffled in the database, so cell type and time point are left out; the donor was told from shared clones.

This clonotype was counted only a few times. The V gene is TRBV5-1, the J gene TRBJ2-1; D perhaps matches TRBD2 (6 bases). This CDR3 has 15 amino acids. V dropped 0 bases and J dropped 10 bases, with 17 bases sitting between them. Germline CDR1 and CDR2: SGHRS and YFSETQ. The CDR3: CASSLGVSGGREQFF. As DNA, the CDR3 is TGCGCCAGCAGCTTGGGTGTCTCCGGGGGACGGGAGCAGTTCTTC. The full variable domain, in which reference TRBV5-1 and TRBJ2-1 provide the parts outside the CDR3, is KAGVTQTPRYLIKTRGQQVTLSCSPISGHRSVSWYQQTPGQGLQFLFEYFSETQRNKGNFPGRFSGRQFSNSRSEMNVSTLELGDSALYLCASSLGVSGGREQFFGPGTRLTVL.

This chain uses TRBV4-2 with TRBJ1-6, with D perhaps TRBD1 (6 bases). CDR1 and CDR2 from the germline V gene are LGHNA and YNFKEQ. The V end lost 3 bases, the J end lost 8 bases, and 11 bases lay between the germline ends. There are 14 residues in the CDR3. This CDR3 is CASSQQGTDSPLHF. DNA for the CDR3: TGTGCCAGCAGCCAGCAGGGGACGGATTCACCCCTCCACTTT.

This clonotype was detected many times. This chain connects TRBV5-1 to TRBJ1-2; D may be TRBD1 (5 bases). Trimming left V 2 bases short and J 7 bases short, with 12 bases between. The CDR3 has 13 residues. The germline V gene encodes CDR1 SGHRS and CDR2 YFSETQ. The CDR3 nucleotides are TGCGCCAGCAGCTTCGCCGGGGGAAGTGGCTACACCTTC. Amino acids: CASSFAGGSGYTF.

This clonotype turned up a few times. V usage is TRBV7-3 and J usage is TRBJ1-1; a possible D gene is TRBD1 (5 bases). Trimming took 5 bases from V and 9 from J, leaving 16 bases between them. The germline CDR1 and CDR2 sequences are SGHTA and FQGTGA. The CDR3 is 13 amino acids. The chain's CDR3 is CASSATLGGKAFF. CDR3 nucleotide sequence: TGTGCCAGCAGCGCAACCCTGGGGGGGAAAGCTTTCTTT.

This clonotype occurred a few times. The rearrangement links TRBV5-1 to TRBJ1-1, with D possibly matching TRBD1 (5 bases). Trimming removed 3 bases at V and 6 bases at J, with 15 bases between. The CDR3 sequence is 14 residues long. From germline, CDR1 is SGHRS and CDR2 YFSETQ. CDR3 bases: TGCGCCAGCAGCTCGCAGGAGGCGGGGGCTGAAGCTTTCTTT. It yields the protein CASSSQEAGAEAFF.

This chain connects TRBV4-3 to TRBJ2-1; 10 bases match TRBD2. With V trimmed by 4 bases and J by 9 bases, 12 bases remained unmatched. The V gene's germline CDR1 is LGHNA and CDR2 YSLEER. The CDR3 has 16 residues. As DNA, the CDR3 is TGCGCCAGCAGCCTCTCTCGCCAGCGGGGGGGCAGTGAGCAGTTCTTC. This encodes CASSLSRQRGGSEQFF.

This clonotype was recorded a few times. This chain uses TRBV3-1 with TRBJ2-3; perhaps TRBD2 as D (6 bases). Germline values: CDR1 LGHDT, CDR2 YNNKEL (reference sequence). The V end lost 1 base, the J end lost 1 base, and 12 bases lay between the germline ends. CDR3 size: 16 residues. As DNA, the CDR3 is TGTGCCAGCAGCCAAGTTGGGTCGGGGGGCACAGATACGCAGTATTTT. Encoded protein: CASSQVGSGGTDTQYF.

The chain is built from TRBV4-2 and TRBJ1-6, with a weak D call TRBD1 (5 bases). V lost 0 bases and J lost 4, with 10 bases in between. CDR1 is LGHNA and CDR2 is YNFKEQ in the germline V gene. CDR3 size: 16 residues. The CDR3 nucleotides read TGTGCCAGCAGCCAAGATAGACAGCCTTATAATTCACCCCTCCACTTT. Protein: CASSQDRQPYNSPLHF.

In nucleotides, the CDR3 is TGTGCCAGCAGCTTAGACGAAGGTCAGCCCCAGCATTTT. It specifies CASSLDEGQPQHF. This sequence joins TRBV7-9 and TRBJ1-5, with D uncertain. This CDR3 has 13 amino acids. In germline, CDR1 is SEHNR, CDR2 FQNEAQ (reference sequence). Trimming left V 1 base short and J 6 bases short, with 7 bases between. Filled out from reference TRBV7-9 and TRBJ1-5, the complete variable domain reads DTGVSQNPRHKITKRGQNVTFRCDPISEHNRLYWYRQTLGQGPEFLTYFQNEAQLEKSRLLSDRFSAERPKGSFSTLEIQRTEQGDSAMYLCASSLDEGQPQHFGDGTRLSIL.

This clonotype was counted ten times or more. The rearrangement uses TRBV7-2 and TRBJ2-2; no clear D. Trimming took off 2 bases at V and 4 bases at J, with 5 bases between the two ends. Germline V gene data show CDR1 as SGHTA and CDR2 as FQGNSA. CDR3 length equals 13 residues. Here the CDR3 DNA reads TGTGCCAGCAGCTTATACTCCACCGGGGAGCTGTTTTTT. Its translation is CASSLYSTGELFF.

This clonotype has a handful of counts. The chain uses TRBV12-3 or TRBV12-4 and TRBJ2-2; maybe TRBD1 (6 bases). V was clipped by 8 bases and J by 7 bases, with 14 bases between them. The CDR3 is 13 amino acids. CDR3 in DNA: TGTGCCAGCGCAGAAGGGGGATACGGGGAGCTGTTTTTT. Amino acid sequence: CASAEGGYGELFF.

Written as DNA, the CDR3 is TGTGCCATGACCAAGCGGGGGGGCCCAGGAGAGACCCAGTACTTC. As protein: CAMTKRGGPGETQYF. This chain joins TRBV10-3 and TRBJ2-5; TRBD2 aligns across 10 bases. After removal of 9 bases from V and 4 bases from J, the junction contained 11 bases not matched to a gene. The CDR3 contains 15 residues. Germline-derived CDR1 and CDR2 are ENHRY and SYGVKD.

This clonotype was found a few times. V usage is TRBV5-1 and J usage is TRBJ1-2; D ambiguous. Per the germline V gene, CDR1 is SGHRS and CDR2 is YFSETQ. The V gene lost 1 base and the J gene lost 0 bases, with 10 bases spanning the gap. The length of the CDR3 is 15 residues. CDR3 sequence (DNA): TGCGCCAGCAGCTTGTTGGCAGGTGCTAACTATGGCTACACCTTC. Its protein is CASSLLAGANYGYTF.

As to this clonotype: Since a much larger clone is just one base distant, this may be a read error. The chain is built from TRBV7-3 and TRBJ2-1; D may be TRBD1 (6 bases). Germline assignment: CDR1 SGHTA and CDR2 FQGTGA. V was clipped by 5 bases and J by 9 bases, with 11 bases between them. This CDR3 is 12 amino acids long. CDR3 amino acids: CASSPTGTEQFF. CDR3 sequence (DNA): TGTGCCAGCAGCCCCACAGGGACTGAGCAGTTCTTC.

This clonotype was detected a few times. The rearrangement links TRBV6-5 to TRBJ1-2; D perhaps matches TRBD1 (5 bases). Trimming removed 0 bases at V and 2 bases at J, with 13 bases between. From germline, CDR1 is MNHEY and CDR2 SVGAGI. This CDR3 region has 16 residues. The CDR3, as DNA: TGTGCCAGCAGTTACTCTCCAAGAGACAGAAACTATGGCTACACCTTC. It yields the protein CASSYSPRDRNYGYTF.

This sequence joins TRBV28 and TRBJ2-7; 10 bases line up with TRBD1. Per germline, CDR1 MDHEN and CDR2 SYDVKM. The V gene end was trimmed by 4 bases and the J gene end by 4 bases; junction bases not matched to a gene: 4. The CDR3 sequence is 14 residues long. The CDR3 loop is CASSSDRGLYEQYV. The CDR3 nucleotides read TGTGCCAGCAGTTCCGACAGGGGGCTTTACGAGCAGTACGTC.